The clone carrying this TCR beta chain came up many times. What it binds is not known. This entry belongs to a study of regulatory T cells in long-lasting Graves disease. Study in general: Antithyroid drug use was under 3 months in newly diagnosed Graves' patients.

General observations from the study: New patients shared fewer public clonotypes (about 970) than persistent patients did (about 3,000).

Combining iRepertoire HTBI primers with Arm-PCR of CDR3 regions, the authors built TCR beta libraries. TCRdb fed the multiplex PCR reads into MiXCR, producing one record per CDR3 protein. The table lists roughly 400,000 distinct CDR3 sequences, 16% of them singletons. Time point denoted: newly diagnosed GD, antithyroid drugs for less than 3 months. The TCR library used RNA extracted from PBMCs. The CDR3 is 15 amino acids. Germline V gene data show CDR1 as MNHEY and CDR2 as SVGEGT. Trimming removed 5 bases from V and 5 bases from J; junction bases left unmatched: 7. This sample also belongs to another study, concerning T cells in Graves' hyperthyroidism and ophthalmopathy. Per that study: Exclusion of a patient resulted from uncontrolled infection, other autoimmune disease, pregnancy or lactation. The authors' 13 V-J model separated ophthalmopathy from stable hyperthyroidism.

The specimen was peripheral blood mononuclear cells (PBMCs), collected at new diagnosis, from a patient treated with antithyroid drugs. The chain joins TRBV6-2 or TRBV6-3 to TRBJ2-1; 9 bases fit TRBD1. The origin of this receptor is a woman in her late teens or twenties with Graves disease. The CDR3 coding sequence is TGTGCCAGCAGTCGCGGGACAGGGCTGGACAATGAGCAGTTCTTC. Translated, it gives CASSRGTGLDNEQFF.